A selection of T cell receptor beta chains follows, all from one sample in a study of CXCR3-negative and CXCR3-positive naive CD8 T cells. TCRdb reanalyzed the 5' RACE reads and collapses them to one entry per CDR3 protein, without DNA. The table lists about 38,000 distinct CDR3 sequences. Sequencing was performed on memory CD8+ T cells from blood. The source of these receptors is a human donor in good health. Some clones in this sample may be carry-over from other donors' samples. The CDR3 runs from the conserved cysteine through the conserved F or W.

V	J	CDR3
TRBV5-1	TRBJ1-2	CASSVHPGQDYTF
TRBV6-5	TRBJ2-6	CASSQRISGANVLTF
TRBV12-3/TRBV12-4	TRBJ2-7	CASSSSYEQYF
TRBV20-1	TRBJ2-7	CSARDGTVGYEQYF
TRBV14	TRBJ2-1	CASSQGGGDEQFF
TRBV24-1	TRBJ2-7	CATSDPQPGQSLKQYF
TRBV29-1	TRBJ1-2	CSAPGQGDGYTF
TRBV3-1	TRBJ2-3	CASSQDSPHTDTQYF
TRBV14	TRBJ2-3	CASSQVGTSGYADTQYF
TRBV20-1	TRBJ2-4	CSARDQVQNIQYF
TRBV28	TRBJ1-2	CASSLPRSLNYGYTF
TRBV12-3/TRBV12-4	TRBJ1-2	CASSSSRGGSGYTF
TRBV28	TRBJ2-7	CASSPRTQGDEQYF
TRBV29-1	TRBJ2-5	CSAADRDSQETQYF
TRBV28	TRBJ2-3	CASSPSDTQYF
TRBV4-1	TRBJ2-1	CASSQRSGNEQFF
TRBV21-1	TRBJ2-7	CASSKQVYEQYF
TRBV29-1	TRBJ1-2	CSVETGGGGYTF
TRBV7-3	TRBJ2-5	CASSHGGPRETQYF
TRBV28	TRBJ2-6	CASVTLDRGVNSGANVLTF
TRBV5-1	TRBJ2-7	CASSPAGTYEQYF
TRBV20-1	TRBJ2-7	CSARAGTTYEQYF
TRBV4-3	TRBJ2-1	CASSRARGGEQFF
TRBV12-3/TRBV12-4	TRBJ1-3	CASSSAQTSTGNTIYF
TRBV12-3/TRBV12-4	TRBJ2-5	CASSLVVHPAETQYF
TRBV28	TRBJ1-6	CANEDRNSPLHF
TRBV29-1	TRBJ1-1	CSVAGSNTEAFF
TRBV5-4	TRBJ2-3	CASSLATSTDTQYF
TRBV5-1	TRBJ2-7	CASSSPPGQANSYEQYF
TRBV10-3	TRBJ1-5	CAIGRGVNQPQHF
TRBV7-6	TRBJ2-1	CASSSKLTSGRRNEQFF
TRBV4-3	TRBJ2-1	CASSQDHGLAGNEQFF
TRBV7-6	TRBJ2-1	CASSQGGANEQFF
TRBV29-1	TRBJ2-2	CSVEGLAGDGELFF
TRBV18	TRBJ2-7	CASSPPQGHEQYF